The rows below give T cell receptor beta chains drawn from one sample of a study of blood T cell repertoires in COVID-19. The repertoire was sequenced with immunoSEQ multiplex PCR; TCRdb's copy has only in-frame clones and lacks some. Among about 240,000 clones, more than 75% were seen once, and the ten largest hold more than 6.5%. The sample consisted of peripheral blood. Every receptor here comes from a woman aged 65 to 85 with active or convalescent COVID-19. Both conserved end residues are part of each CDR3. Each record gives: CDR3 length, V gene, J gene, clone size, D gene, CDR3 protein, CDR3 DNA. D genes are given only for firm matches. Part of the rows lack a size; the others show once, few, many or a class for expanded clones.

length: 16
V: TRBV21-1
J: TRBJ1-1
size: NA
D: NA
CDR3: CADFSGTGGWVTEAFF
DNA: TGTGCCGATTTCTCCGGAACAGGGGGCTGGGTCACTGAAGCTTTCTTT

length: 13
V: TRBV7-2
J: TRBJ1-5
size: NA
D: NA
CDR3: CASSSPGVWPQHF
DNA: TGTGCCAGCAGCTCCCCCGGGGTTTGGCCCCAGCATTTT

length: 16
V: TRBV19
J: TRBJ2-5
size: NA
D: TRBD1
CDR3: CASSIGGTGFGETQYF
DNA: TGTGCCAGTAGTATAGGGGGGACAGGGTTTGGGGAGACCCAGTACTTC

length: 14
V: TRBV19
J: TRBJ1-3
size: once
D: TRBD1
CDR3: CACGDRGRRNTIYF
DNA: TGTGCCTGCGGAGACAGGGGGAGAAGAAACACCATATATTTT

length: 14
V: TRBV2
J: TRBJ1-1
size: NA
D: NA
CDR3: CASSDRARGTEAFF
DNA: TGTGCCAGCAGTGACAGGGCTAGGGGAACTGAAGCTTTCTTT

length: 15
V: TRBV6-6
J: TRBJ2-3
size: NA
D: TRBD1
CDR3: CASSRGQARSDTQYF
DNA: TGTGCCAGCAGCCGAGGACAGGCCAGATCAGATACGCAGTATTTT

length: 17
V: TRBV24-1
J: TRBJ2-1
size: NA
D: TRBD1
CDR3: CATSDFGQGTGRGEQFF
DNA: TGTGCCACCAGTGATTTCGGACAGGGGACCGGCCGGGGGGAGCAGTTCTTC

length: 22
V: TRBV12-5
J: TRBJ1-2
size: NA
D: NA
CDR3: CASGLVPPLIRETLTFGYGYTF
DNA: TGTGCTAGTGGTTTGGTACCGCCCCTTATCCGGGAGACTTTGACCTTTGGCTATGGCTACACCTTC

length: 15
V: TRBV3-1/TRBV3-2
J: TRBJ2-1
size: NA
D: NA
CDR3: CASSQARGSYNEQFF
DNA: TGTGCCAGCAGCCAAGCCAGGGGATCCTACAATGAGCAGTTCTTC

length: 16
V: TRBV28
J: TRBJ2-1
size: NA
D: TRBD2
CDR3: CASSLPGGGFYNEQFF
DNA: TGTGCCAGCAGTCTACCGGGGGGGGGCTTCTACAATGAGCAGTTCTTC

length: 15
V: TRBV10-1
J: TRBJ1-1
size: NA
D: TRBD1
CDR3: CASSDRTGLNTEAFF
DNA: TGCGCCAGCAGTGATCGGACAGGGTTGAACACTGAAGCTTTCTTT

length: 13
V: TRBV5-8
J: TRBJ2-7
size: NA
D: TRBD1
CDR3: CASTHRGVYEQYF
DNA: TGTGCCAGCACCCACAGGGGGGTCTACGAGCAGTACTTC

length: 12
V: TRBV2
J: TRBJ1-1
size: NA
D: NA
CDR3: CASSSRYAEAFF
DNA: TGTGCCAGCAGTTCACGGTATGCTGAAGCTTTCTTT

length: 12
V: TRBV19
J: TRBJ2-7
size: NA
D: NA
CDR3: CASSIQGYEQYF
DNA: TGTGCCAGTAGTATTCAGGGGTACGAGCAGTACTTC

length: 15
V: TRBV11-2
J: TRBJ1-4
size: NA
D: NA
CDR3: CASSRGGGQNEKLFF
DNA: TGTGCCAGCAGCCGAGGCGGGGGCCAGAATGAAAAACTGTTTTTT

length: 16
V: TRBV2
J: TRBJ2-7
size: NA
D: TRBD2
CDR3: CASRERGYPSEYEQYF
DNA: TGTGCCAGCCGGGAGCGGGGTTATCCCTCGGAGTACGAGCAGTACTTC

length: 19
V: TRBV7-9
J: TRBJ1-2
size: NA
D: NA
CDR3: CASSLAGPDRAQANYGYTF
DNA: TGTGCCAGCAGCTTGGCAGGGCCCGATAGAGCTCAAGCTAACTATGGCTACACCTTC

length: 18
V: TRBV18
J: TRBJ2-5
size: NA
D: TRBD2
CDR3: CASSPPRTSGVYQETQYF
DNA: TGTGCCAGCTCACCACCGCGGACTAGCGGGGTGTACCAAGAGACCCAGTACTTC

length: 17
V: TRBV3-1/TRBV3-2
J: TRBJ1-3
size: NA
D: NA
CDR3: CASSQRVRGFSGNTIYF
DNA: TGTGCCAGCAGCCAACGGGTGAGAGGGTTTTCTGGAAACACCATATATTTT

length: 13
V: TRBV19
J: TRBJ1-2
size: NA
D: NA
CDR3: CASSILSGVGYTF
DNA: TGTGCCAGTAGTATATTATCAGGGGTTGGCTACACCTTC

length: 12
V: TRBV5-5
J: TRBJ1-2
size: NA
D: NA
CDR3: CASSLADYGYTF
DNA: TGTGCCAGCAGCTTGGCGGACTATGGCTACACCTTC

length: 15
V: TRBV19
J: TRBJ2-3
size: NA
D: NA
CDR3: CASSIGGQQTDTQYF
DNA: TGTGCCAGTAGTATTGGGGGACAACAAACAGATACGCAGTATTTT

length: 11
V: TRBV6-2/TRBV6-3
J: TRBJ1-2
size: NA
D: NA
CDR3: CASSQGYGYTF
DNA: TGTGCCAGCAGTCAGGGTTATGGCTACACCTTC

length: 15
V: TRBV5-1
J: TRBJ1-3
size: once
D: NA
CDR3: CASSLERGKGDTIYF
DNA: TGCGCCAGCAGCTTGGAAAGAGGGAAGGGAGACACCATATATTTT

length: 17
V: TRBV3-1/TRBV3-2
J: TRBJ2-2
size: NA
D: TRBD1
CDR3: CASSPQTTGMVGGELFF
DNA: TGTGCCAGCAGCCCCCAAACGACAGGGATGGTTGGCGGGGAGCTGTTTTTT

length: 13
V: TRBV5-6
J: TRBJ2-5
size: NA
D: NA
CDR3: CASFLQDPETQYF
DNA: TGTGCCAGCTTTTTACAGGACCCAGAGACCCAGTACTTC

length: 15
V: TRBV5-4
J: TRBJ1-5
size: NA
D: NA
CDR3: CASSFTGGQQQPQHF
DNA: TGTGCCAGCAGCTTTACGGGGGGTCAGCAGCAGCCCCAGCATTTT

length: 15
V: TRBV18
J: TRBJ2-1
size: NA
D: TRBD2
CDR3: CASSPPAGGLNEQFF
DNA: TGTGCCAGCTCACCACCAGCGGGGGGCCTCAATGAGCAGTTCTTC

length: 15
V: TRBV10-3
J: TRBJ2-3
size: NA
D: NA
CDR3: CAISEGTRGPDTQYF
DNA: TGTGCCATCAGTGAGGGGACTAGGGGGCCAGATACGCAGTATTTT

length: 15
V: TRBV6-6
J: TRBJ2-7
size: NA
D: NA
CDR3: CASSPVGALSYEQYF
DNA: TGTGCCAGCAGCCCGGTGGGGGCCCTCTCCTACGAGCAGTACTTC

length: 14
V: TRBV5-3
J: TRBJ1-3
size: NA
D: NA
CDR3: CARSSDSSGNTIYF
DNA: TGTGCCAGAAGCTCCGACAGCTCTGGAAACACCATATATTTT

length: 13
V: TRBV18
J: TRBJ2-5
size: NA
D: NA
CDR3: CASSPYGQETQYF
DNA: TGTGCCAGCTCACCATACGGCCAAGAGACCCAGTACTTC

length: 13
V: TRBV29-1
J: TRBJ1-2
size: NA
D: TRBD1
CDR3: CSVDLRQGNGYTF
DNA: TGCAGCGTTGACCTACGACAGGGGAATGGCTACACCTTC

length: 16
V: TRBV7-2
J: TRBJ1-4
size: NA
D: NA
CDR3: CASSPQPAGSNEKLFF
DNA: TGTGCCAGCAGCCCTCAGCCGGCGGGATCTAATGAAAAACTGTTTTTT

length: 15
V: TRBV4-3
J: TRBJ1-2
size: once
D: TRBD1
CDR3: CASSQDPGQAYGYTF
DNA: TGCGCCAGCAGCCAGGACCCAGGACAGGCGTATGGCTACACCTTC